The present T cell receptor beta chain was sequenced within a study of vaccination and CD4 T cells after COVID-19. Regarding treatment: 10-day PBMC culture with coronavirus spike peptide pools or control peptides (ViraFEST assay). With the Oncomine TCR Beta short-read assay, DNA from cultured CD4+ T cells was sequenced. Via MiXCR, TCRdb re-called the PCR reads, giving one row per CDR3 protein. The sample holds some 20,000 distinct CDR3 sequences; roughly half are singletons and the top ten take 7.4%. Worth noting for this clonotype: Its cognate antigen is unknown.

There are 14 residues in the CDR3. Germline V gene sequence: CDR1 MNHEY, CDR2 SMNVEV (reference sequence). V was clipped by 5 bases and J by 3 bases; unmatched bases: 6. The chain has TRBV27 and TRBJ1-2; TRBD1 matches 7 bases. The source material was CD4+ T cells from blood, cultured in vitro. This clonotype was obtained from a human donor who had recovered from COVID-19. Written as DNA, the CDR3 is TGTGCCAGCAGTCCCGCGGGACAGTACTATGGCTACACCTTC. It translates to CASSPAGQYYGYTF.